This T cell receptor (beta chain) was observed in a study of blood T cell repertoires in COVID-19. Original processing methods: Quantification of nucleated cells was approximated via reference gene primer amplification. Using immunoSEQ multiplex PCR, the repertoire was profiled, and TCRdb retains in-frame clones only, with some absent. V and J calls and clone size are copied from that table; D and trimming were computed from the DNA. The data show fewer than 200,000 clones, 84% seen once. This CDR3 spans 16 amino acids. Germline V CDR1 and CDR2: SGHNT, YYREEE (reference sequence). V shed 1 base, J shed 1 base, and the junction held 4 bases outside the gene matches. Cohorts were based on clinical histories the participants reported.

The receptor was isolated from a man in his fifties or sixties who had recovered from COVID-19. Sequenced: PBMCs or T cells enriched from blood (not recorded which). The chain couples TRBV5-4 to TRBJ2-2; 7 nucleotides match TRBD2. Written as DNA, the CDR3 is TGTGCCAGCAGCTTGCTCGAGCGGGGGAACACCGGGGAGCTGTTTTTT. Translation: CASSLLERGNTGELFF.